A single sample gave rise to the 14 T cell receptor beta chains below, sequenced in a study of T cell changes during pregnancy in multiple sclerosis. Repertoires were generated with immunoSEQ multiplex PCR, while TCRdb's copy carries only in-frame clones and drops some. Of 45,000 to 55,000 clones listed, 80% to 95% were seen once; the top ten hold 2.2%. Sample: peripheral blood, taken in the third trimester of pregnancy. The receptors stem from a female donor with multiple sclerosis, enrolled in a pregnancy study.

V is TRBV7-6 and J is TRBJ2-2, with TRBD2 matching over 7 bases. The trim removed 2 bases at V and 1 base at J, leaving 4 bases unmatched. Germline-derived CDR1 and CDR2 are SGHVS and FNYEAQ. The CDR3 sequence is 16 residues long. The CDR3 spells CASSLWVAGNTGELFF. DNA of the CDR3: TGTGCCAGCAGCTTATGGGTAGCGGGGAACACCGGGGAGCTGTTTTTT.

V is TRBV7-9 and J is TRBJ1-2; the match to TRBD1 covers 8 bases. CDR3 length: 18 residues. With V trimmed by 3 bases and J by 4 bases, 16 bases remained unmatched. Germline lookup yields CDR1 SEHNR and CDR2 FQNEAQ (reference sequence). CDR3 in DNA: TGTGCCAGCAGCTTTGGACCGGGACAGGTGGTATCCCCCTATGGCTACACCTTC. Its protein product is CASSFGPGQVVSPYGYTF. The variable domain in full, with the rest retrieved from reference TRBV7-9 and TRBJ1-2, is DTGVSQNPRHKITKRGQNVTFRCDPISEHNRLYWYRQTLGQGPEFLTYFQNEAQLEKSRLLSDRFSAERPKGSFSTLEIQRTEQGDSAMYLCASSFGPGQVVSPYGYTFGSGTRLTVV.

CDR3 protein: CASSSTGYYGYTF. CDR3 nucleotide sequence: TGTGCCAGCAGCTCCACAGGGTACTATGGCTACACCTTC. The chain employs TRBV11-3 and TRBJ1-2; D might be TRBD1 (6 bases). V gave up 4 bases and J gave up 3 bases, with 9 bases separating them. Germline V gives CDR1 SGHNT, CDR2 YENEEA. The CDR3 is 13 residues long.

In nucleotides, the CDR3 is TGTGCCAGCAGTTACTCGACAGCGTCCTACGAGCAGTACTTC. Encoded protein: CASSYSTASYEQYF. This chain links TRBV6-6 with TRBJ2-7; D is possibly TRBD1 (5 bases). This CDR3 spans 14 amino acids. The germline V and J ends were trimmed by 0 bases and 1 base, with 7 bases remaining between them. Germline values: CDR1 MNHNY, CDR2 SVGAGI (reference sequence).

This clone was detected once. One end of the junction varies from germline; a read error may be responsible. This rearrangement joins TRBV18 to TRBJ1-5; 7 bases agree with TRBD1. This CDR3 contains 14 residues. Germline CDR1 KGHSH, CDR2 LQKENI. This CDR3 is CASSSQGGNQPQHF. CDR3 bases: TGTGCCAGCTCATCCCAGGGGGGCAACCAGCCCCAGCATTTT.

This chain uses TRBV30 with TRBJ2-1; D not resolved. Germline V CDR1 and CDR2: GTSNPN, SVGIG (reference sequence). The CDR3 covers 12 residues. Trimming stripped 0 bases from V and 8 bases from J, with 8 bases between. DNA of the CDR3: TGTGCCTGGAGTGTGCGTTTGGATGAGCAGTTCTTC. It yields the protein CAWSVRLDEQFF.

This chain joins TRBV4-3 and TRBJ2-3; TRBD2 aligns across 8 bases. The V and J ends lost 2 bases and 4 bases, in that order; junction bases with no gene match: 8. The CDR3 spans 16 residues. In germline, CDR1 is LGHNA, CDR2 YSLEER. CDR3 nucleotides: TGCGCCAGCAGCCAAACACCCAGCGGGAGAGCAGATACGCAGTATTTT. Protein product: CASSQTPSGRADTQYF.

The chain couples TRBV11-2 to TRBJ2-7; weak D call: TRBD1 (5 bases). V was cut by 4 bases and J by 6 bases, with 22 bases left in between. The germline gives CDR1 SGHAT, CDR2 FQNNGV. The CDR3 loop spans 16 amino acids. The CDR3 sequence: CASSSNRQPSLGEQYF. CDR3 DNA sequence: TGTGCCAGCAGCTCTAATCGACAGCCCTCCCTCGGCGAGCAGTACTTC.

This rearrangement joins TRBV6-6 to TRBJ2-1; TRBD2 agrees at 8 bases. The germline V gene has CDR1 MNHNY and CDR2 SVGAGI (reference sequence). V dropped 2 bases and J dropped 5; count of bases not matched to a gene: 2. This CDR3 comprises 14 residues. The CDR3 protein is CASSYPAGDNEQFF. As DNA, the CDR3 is TGTGCCAGCAGTTACCCAGCGGGAGACAATGAGCAGTTCTTC.

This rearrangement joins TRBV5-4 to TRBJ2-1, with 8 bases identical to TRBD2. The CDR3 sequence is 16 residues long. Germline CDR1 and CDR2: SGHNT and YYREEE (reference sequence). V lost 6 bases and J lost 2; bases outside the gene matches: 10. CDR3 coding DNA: TGTGCCAGCATATTAGGGTCAGCGGGAGCCTACAATGAGCAGTTCTTC. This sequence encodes CASILGSAGAYNEQFF.

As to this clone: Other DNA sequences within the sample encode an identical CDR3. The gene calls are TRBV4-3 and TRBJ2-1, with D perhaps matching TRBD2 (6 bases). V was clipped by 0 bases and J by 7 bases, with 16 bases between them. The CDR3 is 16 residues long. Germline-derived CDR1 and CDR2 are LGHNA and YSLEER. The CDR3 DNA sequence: TGCGCCAGCAGCCAAGATCCCCCTGGGGGGATGAATGAGCAGTTCTTC. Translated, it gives CASSQDPPGGMNEQFF.

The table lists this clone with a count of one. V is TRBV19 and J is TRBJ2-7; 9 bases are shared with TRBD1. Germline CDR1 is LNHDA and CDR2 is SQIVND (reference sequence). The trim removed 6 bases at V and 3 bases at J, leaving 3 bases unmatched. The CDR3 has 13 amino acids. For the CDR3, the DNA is TGTGCCAGTAGCCTGGGACAGGGCTACGAGCAGTACTTC. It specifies CASSLGQGYEQYF.

CDR3: CASSPIARTSGYNEQFF. The CDR3 DNA reads TGTGCCAGCAGCCCCATAGCCCGGACTAGCGGATACAATGAGCAGTTCTTC. J is TRBJ2-1 and V is TRBV7-9; 10 positions agree with TRBD2. There are 17 residues in the CDR3. Germline V gene lookup returns CDR1 SEHNR and CDR2 FQNEAQ (reference sequence). The trim removed 5 bases at V and 4 bases at J, leaving 11 bases unmatched. The entire variable domain, with the rest obtained from reference TRBV7-9 and TRBJ2-1, is as follows: DTGVSQNPRHKITKRGQNVTFRCDPISEHNRLYWYRQTLGQGPEFLTYFQNEAQLEKSRLLSDRFSAERPKGSFSTLEIQRTEQGDSAMYLCASSPIARTSGYNEQFFGPGTRLTVL.

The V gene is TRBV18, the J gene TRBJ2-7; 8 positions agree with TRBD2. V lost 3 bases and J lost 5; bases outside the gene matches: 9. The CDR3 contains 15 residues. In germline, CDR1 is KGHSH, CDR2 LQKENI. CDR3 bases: TGTGCCAGCTCACCTACAGTAGCGGGGAGGAACGAGCAGTACTTC. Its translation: CASSPTVAGRNEQYF.